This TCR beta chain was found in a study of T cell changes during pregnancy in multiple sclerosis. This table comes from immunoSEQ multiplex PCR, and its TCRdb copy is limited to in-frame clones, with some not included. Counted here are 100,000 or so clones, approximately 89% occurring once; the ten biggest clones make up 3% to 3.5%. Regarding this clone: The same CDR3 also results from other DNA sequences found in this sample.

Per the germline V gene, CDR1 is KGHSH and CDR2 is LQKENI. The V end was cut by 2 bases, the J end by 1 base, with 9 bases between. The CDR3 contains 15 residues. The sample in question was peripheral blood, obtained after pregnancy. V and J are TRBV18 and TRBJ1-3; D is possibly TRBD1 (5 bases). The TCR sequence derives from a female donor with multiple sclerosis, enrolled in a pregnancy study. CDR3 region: CASSPTGGSGNTIYF. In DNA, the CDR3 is TGTGCCAGCTCACCAACAGGAGGGTCTGGAAACACCATATATTTT.